This is a list of T cell receptor beta chains from one sample in a study of blood T cell repertoires in COVID-19. TCRdb's copy holds only in-frame clones and misses some; the assay was immunoSEQ multiplex PCR. The table shows 100,000 or so clones, with around nine tenths occurring only once. Sequences were obtained from peripheral blood. These receptors were obtained from a woman aged 45 to 65 in a cohort sampled during active COVID-19. Each CDR3 is given with its conserved first and last residue. A D gene is named only where the DNA matches it firmly. Expanded clones are given a class, and other clones once, few, many or no size at all.

clone_size	d_call	v_call	cdr3_length	j_call	cdr3_nt	cdr3_aa
-	TRBD2	TRBV23-1	16	TRBJ2-1	TGCGCCAGCAGTCAAGAGCGGGAGGGCTCCTACAATGAGCAGTTCTTC	CASSQEREGSYNEQFF
once	-	TRBV11-2	12	TRBJ2-7	TGTGCCAGCAGCCCAACAAGCTACGAGCAGTACTTC	CASSPTSYEQYF
-	TRBD2	TRBV5-1	17	TRBJ2-2	TGCGCCAGCAGCTCTACTAGCGGGGGGACGAACACCGGGGAGCTGTTTTTT	CASSSTSGGTNTGELFF
once	-	TRBV2	14	TRBJ1-5	TGTGCCAGCAGTGAAGCTGACAGTAATCAGCCCCAGCATTTT	CASSEADSNQPQHF
-	-	TRBV5-1	14	TRBJ1-2	TGCGCCAGCAGCTTGGGACACGGTCTATATGGCTACACCTTC	CASSLGHGLYGYTF
-	-	TRBV13	18	TRBJ2-7	TGTGCCAGCTCAGGTGGACAGAGTGGACTGCCGGTGGCCTACGAGCAGTACTTC	CASSGGQSGLPVAYEQYF
-	TRBD1	TRBV6-5	15	TRBJ1-5	TGTGCCAGCAGTAGGGACAGCTATAGCAATCAGCCCCAGCATTTT	CASSRDSYSNQPQHF
once	-	TRBV5-6	15	TRBJ1-4	TGTGCCAGCAGCTTGTCTCTTGCAACTAATGAAAAACTGTTTTTT	CASSLSLATNEKLFF
-	TRBD2	TRBV3-1/TRBV3-2	17	TRBJ2-1	TGTGCCAGCAGCCAAGATCTGACGGGAGGTACCTACAATGAGCAGTTCTTC	CASSQDLTGGTYNEQFF
once	TRBD1	TRBV3-1/TRBV3-2	14	TRBJ2-7	TGTGCCAGCAGCCATTCTGGACAGGCCTACGAGCAGTACTTC	CASSHSGQAYEQYF
few	-	TRBV3-1/TRBV3-2	12	TRBJ1-3	TGTGCCAGCAGCCAATTCATTGACACCATATATTTT	CASSQFIDTIYF
-	-	TRBV3-1/TRBV3-2	13	TRBJ1-1	TGTGCCAGCAGCCAACGACGAGGCACTGAAGCTTTCTTT	CASSQRRGTEAFF
-	TRBD1	TRBV6-5	13	TRBJ1-2	TGTGCCAGCACCTCGGACAGGGGGCTTGGCTACACCTTC	CASTSDRGLGYTF
-	-	TRBV11-2	16	TRBJ1-3	TGTGCCAGCAGTGCGCAGACAGCCCGAAGAGGAAACACCATATATTTT	CASSAQTARRGNTIYF